Listed here are 18 T cell receptor beta chains from one sample, sequenced in a study of T-cell memory formation after mild COVID-19. Each CDR3 protein is one row after TCRdb ran MiXCR on the 5' RACE reads. This table has about 440,000 distinct CDR3 sequences, over 15% appearing once. The source material was PBMCs or a T cell subset sorted from them (not recorded which). The receptors here all came from an adult woman who had mild COVID-19 (a few samples of this study predate the infection). Cell type and time point are not known.

This chain joins TRBV19 and TRBJ2-6; the D gene is possibly TRBD1 (6 bases). Per germline, CDR1 LNHDA and CDR2 SQIVND (reference sequence). Trimming pared 4 bases from V and 2 bases from J, leaving 9 bases between. The CDR3 totals 15 residues. The CDR3 DNA reads as TGTGCCAGTAGTACTCGGACAGCTGGGGCCAACGTCCTGACTTTC. It specifies CASSTRTAGANVLTF.

This clonotype turned up a few times. This rearrangement joins TRBV12-3 or TRBV12-4 to TRBJ2-7; D may be TRBD1 (6 bases). Trimming stripped 3 bases from V and 2 bases from J, with 11 bases between. CDR3 length: 14 residues. Here the CDR3 reads CASSFQGGTYEQYF. CDR3 DNA: TGTGCCAGCAGTTTTCAAGGGGGAACCTACGAGCAGTACTTC.

V usage is TRBV4-3 and J usage is TRBJ1-2; a possible D gene is TRBD1 (6 bases). This CDR3 comprises 15 residues. Trimming took 0 bases from V and 4 from J, leaving 12 bases between them. In germline, CDR1 is LGHNA, CDR2 YSLEER. The CDR3 region is CASSQDGGAGYGYTF. CDR3 coding DNA: TGCGCCAGCAGCCAAGATGGGGGCGCGGGCTATGGCTACACCTTC.

The V and J genes are TRBV4-1 and TRBJ2-1; tentatively, D is TRBD1 (6 bases). Trimming removed 4 bases at V and 10 bases at J, with 23 bases between. This CDR3 contains 16 residues. Per germline, CDR1 MGHRA and CDR2 YSYEKL. The CDR3 here is CASSLTVDSLVGEQFF. The CDR3, as DNA: TGCGCCAGCAGCCTAACCGTGGACAGTTTAGTTGGGGAGCAGTTCTTC.

The V call is TRBV29-1, the J call TRBJ2-7; TRBD1 matches at 7 bases. Germline lookup yields CDR1 SQVTM and CDR2 ANQGSEA. The CDR3 runs 15 residues. The trim removed 7 bases at V and 0 bases at J, leaving 12 bases unmatched. The CDR3 region has the DNA TGCAGCGCCGTAGAGGGGGCCCCGACCTCCTACGAGCAGTACTTC. Translating it yields CSAVEGAPTSYEQYF.

The V call is TRBV6-4, the J call TRBJ1-4, with TRBD1 matching 8 bases. Germline trimming cut 6 bases from V and 0 bases from J; bases unmatched to any gene: 9. The CDR3 is made up of 17 amino acids. CDR1 MRHNA and CDR2 SNTAGT come from the germline V gene. For the CDR3, the DNA is TGTGCCAGCAGGTTGGACAGGGCCTATGCAACTAATGAAAAACTGTTTTTT. As protein: CASRLDRAYATNEKLFF.

This clonotype was observed at least ten times. This chain connects TRBV7-8 to TRBJ2-1; D is uncertain. The ends were cut back, 4 bases at V and 0 bases at J, with 13 bases in the middle. CDR1 is SGHVS and CDR2 is FQNEAQ in the germline V gene. CDR3 length equals 16 residues. The CDR3 loop is CASSSPDASSYNEQFF. In DNA form, the CDR3 reads TGTGCCAGCAGCTCCCCGGACGCTTCCTCCTACAATGAGCAGTTCTTC.

As concerns this clonotype: A read error may account for a junction end that differs from germline. The CDR3 coding sequence is TGCGCCAGCAGCTTCGGGCCCATTGGACAGGGTCGGCCACCCCTCCACTTT. Translating it yields CASSFGPIGQGRPPLHF. The V call is TRBV7-9, the J call TRBJ1-6; 8 nucleotides agree with TRBD1. This CDR3 has 17 amino acids. Germline CDR1 SEHNR, CDR2 FQNEAQ (reference sequence). Based on the CDR3 plus reference TRBV7-9 and TRBJ1-6, the full variable domain is DTGVSQNPRHKITKRGQNVTFRCDPISEHNRLYWYRQTLGQGPEFLTYFQNEAQLEKSRLLSDRFSAERPKGSFSTLEIQRTEQGDSAMYLCASSFGPIGQGRPPLHFGNGTRLTVT.

Only a few counts were recorded for this clonotype. This chain uses TRBV29-1 with TRBJ2-3, with D tentatively TRBD1 or TRBD2 (6 bases each). V was shortened by 3 bases and J by 7 bases, with 14 bases between the two germline ends. Germline lookup yields CDR1 SQVTM and CDR2 ANQGSEA. The CDR3 length is 13 residues. CDR3 residues: CSVDAGGAYTQYF. The DNA for the CDR3 is TGCAGCGTTGATGCCGGGGGCGCATATACGCAGTATTTT.

A remark on this clonotype: One end of the junction does not line up with germline, which may come from a read error. The chain is built from TRBV12-3 or TRBV12-4 and TRBJ2-5, with TRBD2 identical over 13 bases. The CDR3 extends over 13 amino acids. The CDR3, as DNA: TGTGCCAGTAGCCGGACTAGCGGGGGCTCGCTGTCCTTC. This gives the protein CASSRTSGGSLSF.

This clonotype came up many times. V is TRBV7-2 and J is TRBJ2-5; 10 bases agree with TRBD1. V shed 1 base, J shed 2 bases, and the junction held 1 base outside the gene matches. The CDR3 is made up of 15 amino acids. Germline V lookup: CDR1 SGHTA, CDR2 FQGNSA. The CDR3 coding sequence is TGTGCCAGCAGCTTAGGACAGGGGGCACAAGAGACCCAGTACTTC. Protein product: CASSLGQGAQETQYF.

The V gene is TRBV6-2 or TRBV6-3, the J gene TRBJ2-5; D not certain. Trimming removed 5 bases at V and 5 bases at J, with 9 bases between. Germline CDR1 and CDR2: MNHEY and SVGEGT. The CDR3 runs 12 residues. The CDR3 DNA reads TGTGCCAGCAGTAACCTACGGGAGACCCAGTACTTC. The encoded protein is CASSNLRETQYF.

The chain joins TRBV2 to TRBJ1-6, with a weak D call TRBD1 (5 bases). The CDR3 extends over 13 amino acids. Deletions cut 7 bases from V and 6 bases from J, with 10 bases between. Germline V CDR1 and CDR2: SNHLY, FYNNEI. CDR3 nucleotides: TGTGCCAGCATCTGGGGGGGTAATTCACCCCTCCACTTT. Its protein product is CASIWGGNSPLHF.

This clonotype was observed a few times. V and J are TRBV10-3 and TRBJ2-3, with 9 bases identical to TRBD2. The CDR3 consists of 16 residues. Germline CDR1 and CDR2: ENHRY and SYGVKD. The J segment lost 2 bases and the V segment lost 2 bases, leaving 5 bases of the junction unmatched. This CDR3 is CAISEGTSTATDTQYF. CDR3 bases: TGTGCCATCAGTGAGGGGACTAGCACTGCCACAGATACGCAGTATTTT.

This clonotype was observed a few times. CDR3 bases: TGTGCCAGCAGCTTGGGAGGACCCTTACAGGGGTACGAGCAGTACTTC. It specifies CASSLGGPLQGYEQYF. The gene calls are TRBV5-4 and TRBJ2-7; 7 bases agree with TRBD1. The germline CDR1 and CDR2 sequences are SGHNT and YYREEE (reference sequence). After removal of 0 bases from V and 4 bases from J, the junction contained 10 bases not matched to a gene. CDR3 length: 16 amino acids.

This clonotype showed up just a few times. This chain connects TRBV11-3 to TRBJ2-6; no firm D call. The ends were cut back, 6 bases at V and 0 bases at J, with 18 bases in the middle. Germline V CDR1 and CDR2: SGHNT, YENEEA. The CDR3 length is 18 residues. This CDR3 is CASRLYTDAFSGANVLTF. In DNA, the CDR3 is TGTGCCAGCAGGTTGTATACTGACGCCTTCTCTGGGGCCAACGTCCTGACTTTC.

There are many counts of this clonotype. The CDR3 protein is CASSSGFTRAEAFF. In DNA form, the CDR3 reads TGTGCCAGTAGTTCGGGGTTTACGAGGGCTGAAGCTTTCTTT. The J gene is TRBJ1-1, the V gene TRBV19, with D unclear. The germline V and J ends were trimmed by 5 bases and 6 bases, with 16 bases remaining between them. The CDR3 has 14 residues. Germline CDR1 LNHDA, CDR2 SQIVND (reference sequence).

The V gene is TRBV5-4, the J gene TRBJ1-6; D is possibly TRBD1 (5 bases). CDR3 length: 15 amino acids. V lost 0 bases and J 7 bases, leaving 11 bases between the germline ends. Germline CDR1 reads SGHNT; CDR2 reads YYREEE (reference sequence). CDR3 bases: TGTGCCAGCAGCTTGGAGGGGCTGGTCAATTCACCCCTCCACTTT. Translating it yields CASSLEGLVNSPLHF.